These 9 T cell receptor beta chains were sequenced from one sample in a study of blood T cells in healthy people across ages. Primed by a sample-barcoded 5' primer and a J-beta primer mix, a second PCR proceeded for roughly 6 to 12 cycles. MiXCR was run by TCRdb on the 5' RACE reads, yielding one entry per CDR3 protein. The sample has around 1.5 million distinct CDR3 sequences, 34% seen once. The sequencing sample was made of blood. The receptors here all came from a woman younger than 45 in good health.

The V call is TRBV30, the J call TRBJ2-5; maybe TRBD2 (6 bases). The V gene lost 1 base and the J gene lost 7 bases, with 13 bases spanning the gap. CDR3 length equals 13 residues. Per the germline V gene, CDR1 is GTSNPN and CDR2 is SVGIG (reference sequence). In DNA form, the CDR3 reads TGTGCCTGGAGTGACGGGGGAGTCGGGACCCAGTACTTC. It translates to CAWSDGGVGTQYF.

This clonotype was counted a few times. The chain employs TRBV24-1 and TRBJ1-1, with D possibly TRBD1 on 5 matching bases. V was shortened by 3 bases and J by 6 bases, with 10 bases between the two germline ends. The CDR3 has 13 amino acids. From germline, CDR1 is KGHDR and CDR2 SFDVKD. The CDR3, as DNA: TGTGCCACCAGTGATAGCAGGGCCGCTGAAGCTTTCTTT. This codes for CATSDSRAAEAFF.

V and J are TRBV19 and TRBJ2-2, with 7 bases aligning to TRBD1. Unmatched junction bases numbered 11, after V lost 5 bases and J lost 5 bases. Germline V CDR1 and CDR2: LNHDA, SQIVND (reference sequence). This CDR3 has 16 amino acids. The CDR3 protein is CASSDRQGWRTGELFF. CDR3 DNA sequence: TGTGCCAGTAGTGACCGACAGGGTTGGAGGACCGGGGAGCTGTTTTTT.

This clonotype was found a few times. V is TRBV20-1 and J is TRBJ2-3; TRBD1 matches at 7 bases. The V segment lost 6 bases and the J segment 1 base; nucleotides outside the gene matches: 7. The CDR3 length is 14 residues. The V gene's germline CDR1 is DFQATT and CDR2 SNEGSKA (reference sequence). CDR3 sequence (DNA): TGCAGTGCCAGGCAACAGGGGCGCACAGATACGCAGTATTTT. Residues: CSARQQGRTDTQYF.

The chain is built from TRBV7-8 and TRBJ2-7; possible D gene TRBD2, 5 bases. Germline-derived CDR1 and CDR2 are SGHVS and FQNEAQ. CDR3 length: 16 residues. The germline V and J ends were trimmed by 0 bases and 3 bases, with 15 bases remaining between them. CDR3 protein: CASSLAVGRTYYEQYF. As DNA, the CDR3 is TGTGCCAGCAGCTTAGCCGTAGGGAGAACTTACTACGAGCAGTACTTC.

The chain employs TRBV7-8 and TRBJ1-6, with TRBD1 identical over 8 bases. V lost 1 base to trimming and J lost 4 bases; unmatched junction nucleotides: 9. Germline values: CDR1 SGHVS, CDR2 FQNEAQ. The CDR3 sequence is 18 residues long. In DNA, the CDR3 is TGTGCCAGCAGCTTAGTGGGCAGGGGGCAAGGTTATAATTCACCCCTCCACTTT. This gives the protein CASSLVGRGQGYNSPLHF.

This clonotype has just a few counts. The rearrangement uses TRBV7-3 and TRBJ2-1, with D hard to call. This CDR3 has 11 residues. Trimming stripped 5 bases from V and 15 bases from J, with 14 bases between. Germline V lookup: CDR1 SGHTA, CDR2 FQGTGA. The CDR3 nucleotides are TGTGCCAGCAGCCCTCGATGGGTTCCGTTCTTC. Translated, it gives CASSPRWVPFF. Using reference TRBV7-3 and TRBJ2-1 for the parts outside the CDR3, the full variable domain is GAGVSQTPSNKVTEKGKYVELRCDPISGHTALYWYRQSLGQGPEFLIYFQGTGAADDSGLPNDRFFAVRPEGSVSTLKIQRTERGDSAVYLCASSPRWVPFFGPGTRLTVL.

The rearrangement uses TRBV9 and TRBJ2-6, with D perhaps TRBD2 (5 bases). The V gene's germline CDR1 is SGDLS and CDR2 YYNGEE. The CDR3 contains 17 residues. Trimming removed 3 bases at V and 4 bases at J, with 17 bases between. The CDR3 DNA is TGTGCCAGCAGCGACGAGGGTCGGTCGGGGGGGGCCAACGTCCTGACTTTC. This sequence encodes CASSDEGRSGGANVLTF.

V and J are TRBV29-1 and TRBJ2-7, with 10 bases fitting TRBD2. Per the germline V gene, CDR1 is SQVTM and CDR2 is ANQGSEA. V gave up 6 bases and J gave up 2 bases; unmatched junction bases: 13. The CDR3 is made up of 16 amino acids. As DNA, the CDR3 is TGCAGCGTCACGGGACTAGCGACAAACCCGACCTACGAGCAGTACTTC. Translating it yields CSVTGLATNPTYEQYF.